This T cell receptor beta chain was obtained from a study of shared clonotypes between healthy human individuals. Study-wide background: Serving as donors were a couple of women and a few men, whose ages spanned 18 to 49. Researchers assigned three CD4 naive, three CD4 memory, two CD8 naive and one CD8 memory plate to each donor.

Profiled with immunoSEQ multiplex PCR; TCRdb holds only in-frame clones, not every one. The profile covers about 1.1 million clones, with about 80% appearing a single time and almost 0.9% taken by the ten largest. Only a few counts were recorded for this clone. Its matching antigen is unknown. General study findings and limits: All-four-donor shared clonotypes had higher generation probabilities than non-shared clonotypes did.

The CDR3 loop spans 18 amino acids. Germline values: CDR1 SGHTA, CDR2 FQGNSA. Trimming left V 0 bases short and J 3 bases short, with 21 bases between. Sequenced input: memory CD4+ T cells from PBMCs. Specified subset: CD45RA-negative fraction. V gene TRBV7-2 combines with J gene TRBJ2-7; D is possibly TRBD2 (7 bases). The clonotype originates from a man younger than 35 in good health. Some clones in this sample may be carry-over from other donors' samples. Here the CDR3 reads CASSLAGGGGALNYEQYF. CDR3 DNA: TGTGCCAGCAGCTTAGCAGGAGGTGGGGGGGCCCTAAACTACGAGCAGTACTTC.